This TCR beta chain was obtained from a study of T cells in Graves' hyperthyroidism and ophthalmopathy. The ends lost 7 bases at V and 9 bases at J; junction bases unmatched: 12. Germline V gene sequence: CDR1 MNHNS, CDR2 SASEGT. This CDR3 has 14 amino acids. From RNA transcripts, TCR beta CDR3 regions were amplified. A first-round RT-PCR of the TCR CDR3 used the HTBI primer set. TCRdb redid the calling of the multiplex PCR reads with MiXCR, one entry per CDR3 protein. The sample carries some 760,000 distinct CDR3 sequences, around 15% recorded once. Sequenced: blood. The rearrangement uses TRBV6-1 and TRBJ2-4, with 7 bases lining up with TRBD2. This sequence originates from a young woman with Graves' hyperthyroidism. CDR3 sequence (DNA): TGTGCCAGCACCCCGACTAGCTGGGGGGGCATTCAGTACTTC. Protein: CASTPTSWGGIQYF.